These 11 T cell receptor beta chains were sequenced from one sample in a study of OX40 agonist ivuxolimab in advanced cancers. This table comes from immunoSEQ multiplex PCR, and its TCRdb copy is limited to in-frame clones, with some not included. The profile shows some 42,000 clones, over 75% of them singletons. This material consisted of CD4+ or CD8+ T cells sorted from blood, taken in a trial of the OX40 agonist ivuxolimab. The origin of the receptors is an adult with an advanced solid tumor such as melanoma, head and neck, liver or kidney cancer.

CDR3 DNA sequence: TGCGCCAGCAGCTCGTTCGCGGGGGGGAATGAGCAGTTCTTC. Protein: CASSSFAGGNEQFF. The rearrangement uses TRBV5-1 and TRBJ2-1, with 9 positions matching TRBD2. In germline, CDR1 is SGHRS, CDR2 YFSETQ. Trimming took 3 bases from V and 7 from J; bases not matched to a gene: 5. The CDR3 runs 14 residues.

The DNA of the CDR3 is TGTGCCAGCTCACCGGGGACAGGGAGAAAAGAGACCCAGTACTTC. This encodes CASSPGTGRKETQYF. The genes are TRBV18 and TRBJ2-5; 9 bases fit TRBD1. The germline V gene encodes CDR1 KGHSH and CDR2 LQKENI. The CDR3 length is 15 residues. The trim removed 3 bases at V and 3 bases at J, leaving 5 bases unmatched.

The CDR3 reads CASSRYQTDSYEQYF. In DNA form, the CDR3 reads TGTGCCAGTAGTAGATACCAGACAGACTCCTACGAGCAGTACTTC. V gene TRBV19 combines with J gene TRBJ2-7; tentative D call: TRBD1 (5 bases). CDR3 length equals 15 residues. Germline V gene sequence: CDR1 LNHDA, CDR2 SQIVND (reference sequence). The V end was cut by 4 bases, the J end by 0 bases, with 13 bases between.

The V gene is TRBV19, the J gene TRBJ2-1, with D maybe TRBD1 (5 bases). The germline gives CDR1 LNHDA, CDR2 SQIVND (reference sequence). There are 15 residues in the CDR3. Trimming stripped 7 bases from V and 3 bases from J, with 16 bases between. The chain's CDR3 is CASTSSGLGYNEQFF. Here the CDR3 DNA reads TGTGCCAGTACCTCATCAGGGCTAGGCTACAATGAGCAGTTCTTC.

Only one count was recorded for this clone. This sequence joins TRBV29-1 and TRBJ1-3, with D tentatively TRBD1 (5 bases). The CDR3 is 15 residues long. V lost 0 bases and J 4 bases, leaving 13 bases between the germline ends. Germline V gene sequence: CDR1 SQVTM, CDR2 ANQGSEA. The CDR3 sequence: CSVEDQGASGNTIYF. The CDR3 bases are TGCAGCGTTGAAGATCAAGGGGCGTCCGGAAACACCATATATTTT.

The chain combines TRBV6-5 with TRBJ2-7; 8 bases are a match to TRBD1. The V gene's germline CDR1 is MNHEY and CDR2 SVGAGI. Losses at the gene ends were 8 bases for V and 6 bases for J; bases not matched to a gene: 12. The length of the CDR3 is 14 residues. The CDR3 DNA follows: TGTGCCAGCGCCCTTGGGCAGGGGGCGGTCGAGCAGTACTTC. Translated, it gives CASALGQGAVEQYF.

Here the CDR3 reads CASRDLGGENTEAFF. The CDR3 bases are TGTGCCAGCAGGGACTTGGGGGGGGAGAACACTGAAGCTTTCTTT. The rearrangement links TRBV2 to TRBJ1-1; a possible D gene is TRBD1 (5 bases). Germline CDR1 reads SNHLY; CDR2 reads FYNNEI. There are 15 residues in the CDR3. The V end was cut by 6 bases, the J end by 1 base, with 15 bases between.

The chain couples TRBV4-3 to TRBJ2-7; 10 nucleotides line up with TRBD2. From germline, CDR1 is LGHNA and CDR2 YSLEER. The CDR3 loop spans 15 amino acids. J was trimmed by 5 bases and V by 0 bases; bases with no gene match: 4. CDR3 loop: CASSQDVLAGDEQYF. As DNA, the CDR3 is TGCGCCAGCAGCCAAGATGTCCTAGCGGGGGACGAGCAGTACTTC.

The J gene is TRBJ1-2, the V gene TRBV7-9; 9 bases are a match to TRBD1. The CDR3 spans 14 residues. The V gene end was trimmed by 4 bases and the J gene end by 7 bases; junction bases not matched to a gene: 7. The germline V gene encodes CDR1 SEHNR and CDR2 FQNEAQ (reference sequence). The CDR3 sequence is CASSSGTGFVGYTF. The CDR3 region has the DNA TGTGCCAGCAGCTCGGGGACAGGGTTTGTTGGCTACACCTTC.

V is TRBV12-5 and J is TRBJ2-7; TRBD2 might be the D (6 bases). The CDR3 spans 13 residues. The V gene lost 6 bases and the J gene lost 1 base, with 10 bases spanning the gap. Germline V CDR1 and CDR2: LGHNT, FRNRAP. In nucleotides, the CDR3 is TGTGCTAGTGGCCTTAGCGGATCCTACGAGCAGTACTTC. Translation: CASGLSGSYEQYF.

The chain uses TRBV7-9 and TRBJ2-7; D call uncertain. The CDR3 length is 11 residues. Trimming stripped 6 bases from V and 2 bases from J, with 5 bases between. Germline V gives CDR1 SEHNR, CDR2 FQNEAQ (reference sequence). The CDR3 here is CASRLTYEQYF. In DNA, the CDR3 is TGTGCCAGCAGGCTGACCTACGAGCAGTACTTC.